The 27 T cell receptor beta chains in this list originate from one sample, sequenced in a study of radiation and T cells in renal cell carcinoma. Specified time point: baseline pretreatment blood. Treatment of the sample: 15 Gy SBRT to primary tumor, nephrectomy 4 weeks later. Sequencing was performed with immunoSEQ multiplex PCR; in TCRdb, only in-frame clones are kept and a portion is missing. The sample lists roughly 100,000 clones, approximately 86% occurring once. The specimen comprised blood, sampled from a patient whose treatment included radiotherapy and nephrectomy. These receptors came from a man aged 45 to 65 with renal cell carcinoma.

The chain is built from TRBV5-1 and TRBJ2-5; a weak D match, TRBD1 (6 bases). The V and J ends lost 7 bases and 0 bases respectively, with 13 bases between them. The CDR3 extends over 14 amino acids. Germline V gene sequence: CDR1 SGHRS, CDR2 YFSETQ. DNA for the CDR3: TGCGCCAGCTCGACAGGTGACTACCAAGAGACCCAGTACTTC. Residues: CASSTGDYQETQYF.

This clone has only one observation. The chain links TRBV30 to TRBJ2-7; D gene unclear. The CDR3 has 14 residues. The V end lost 0 bases, the J end lost 0 bases, and 9 bases lay between the germline ends. Per germline, CDR1 GTSNPN and CDR2 SVGIG (reference sequence). For the CDR3, the DNA is TGTGCCTGGAGTGTAACTGGGCCCTCCTACGAGCAGTACTTC. This sequence encodes CAWSVTGPSYEQYF. Looking up the rest from reference TRBV30 and TRBJ2-7 gives the full variable domain: SQTIHQWPATLVQPVGSPLSLECTVEGTSNPNLYWYRQAAGRGLQLLFYSVGIGQISSEVPQNLSASRPQDRQFILSSKKLLLSDSGFYLCAWSVTGPSYEQYFGPGTRLTVT.

The chain has TRBV7-2 and TRBJ2-7; 15 nucleotides match TRBD2. V lost 5 bases to trimming and J lost 4 bases; unmatched junction nucleotides: 12. The germline V gene encodes CDR1 SGHTA and CDR2 FQGNSA. The CDR3 covers 18 residues. CDR3 residues: CASSPIGFGLAGGYEQYF. The DNA for the CDR3 is TGTGCCAGCAGCCCCATAGGATTTGGACTAGCGGGAGGGTACGAGCAGTACTTC.

The chain recombines TRBV5-4 with TRBJ2-2, with D uncertain. Trimming pared 3 bases from V and 1 base from J, leaving 16 bases between. CDR1 is SGHNT and CDR2 is YYREEE in the germline V gene (reference sequence). This CDR3 has 17 amino acids. The CDR3 reads CASSSFVTRKNTGELFF. In nucleotides, the CDR3 is TGTGCCAGCAGCTCTTTCGTTACCCGGAAGAACACCGGGGAGCTGTTTTTT.

This clone was seen only once. The rearrangement links TRBV5-1 to TRBJ1-4; 7 bases fit TRBD1. The CDR3 loop spans 16 amino acids. The J segment lost 4 bases and the V segment lost 3 bases, leaving 9 bases of the junction unmatched. Germline V gene lookup returns CDR1 SGHRS and CDR2 YFSETQ. CDR3 DNA: TGCGCCAGCAGCTCCTCCGGGACAGAGAGTAATGAAAAACTGTTTTTT. Translating it yields CASSSSGTESNEKLFF.

This CDR3 is CASSSTGGANTEAFF. CDR3 nucleotide sequence: TGTGCCAGCAGTTCCACAGGGGGGGCGAACACTGAAGCTTTCTTT. This rearrangement joins TRBV6-5 to TRBJ1-1; 8 nucleotides agree with TRBD1. J was trimmed by 1 base and V by 4 bases; bases with no gene match: 5. The germline gives CDR1 MNHEY, CDR2 SVGAGI. CDR3 size: 15 residues.

The chain recombines TRBV10-3 with TRBJ2-7; a weak D match, TRBD1 (6 bases). The germline V gene encodes CDR1 ENHRY and CDR2 SYGVKD. The germline V and J ends were trimmed by 1 base and 1 base, with 17 bases remaining between them. The CDR3 totals 17 residues. DNA of the CDR3: TGTGCCATCAGTGAGTTCCGGGACACATCTTCTTCCTACGAGCAGTACTTC. It specifies CAISEFRDTSSSYEQYF.

The gene calls are TRBV7-2 and TRBJ2-7; the D gene is possibly TRBD2 (5 bases). V was cut by 1 base and J by 4 bases, with 14 bases left in between. The CDR3 has 15 amino acids. Germline lookup yields CDR1 SGHTA and CDR2 FQGNSA. The CDR3 reads CASSLDGETSYEQYF. The CDR3 nucleotides read TGTGCCAGCAGCTTAGACGGGGAGACATCTTACGAGCAGTACTTC.

The V call is TRBV29-1, the J call TRBJ2-1; D is perhaps TRBD1 (5 bases). CDR3 length: 14 residues. Germline V lookup: CDR1 SQVTM, CDR2 ANQGSEA. The V gene lost 6 bases and the J gene lost 1 base, with 13 bases spanning the gap. The CDR3 spells CSVAETASYNEQFF. The DNA of the CDR3 is TGCAGCGTGGCAGAGACAGCATCCTACAATGAGCAGTTCTTC.

The chain uses TRBV10-1 and TRBJ2-7; the D gene is possibly TRBD1 (6 bases). Germline assignment: CDR1 WNHNN and CDR2 SYGVQD (reference sequence). V lost 4 bases to trimming and J lost 3 bases, with 16 bases between them. The CDR3 has 15 amino acids. CDR3 in amino acids: CASSGATGPLYEQYF. Here the CDR3 DNA reads TGCGCCAGCAGTGGGGCGACAGGTCCTCTCTACGAGCAGTACTTC.

The rearrangement links TRBV4-3 to TRBJ1-1; D perhaps matches TRBD1 (5 bases). The CDR3 runs to 13 residues. V shed 4 bases and J shed 3 bases, with 9 bases lying between them. Germline values: CDR1 LGHNA, CDR2 YSLEER. In nucleotides, the CDR3 is TGCGCCAGCAGCCCGCAGGGTGACACTGAAGCTTTCTTT. Translation gives CASSPQGDTEAFF.

This sequence joins TRBV30 and TRBJ2-2; the D gene is possibly TRBD2 (5 bases). The germline CDR1 and CDR2 sequences are GTSNPN and SVGIG (reference sequence). Deletions cut 3 bases from V and 4 bases from J, with 12 bases between. The CDR3 has 14 amino acids. DNA of the CDR3: TGTGCCTGGAGCGGAGGCCTGGTCACCGGGGAGCTGTTTTTT. Translation gives CAWSGGLVTGELFF.

The chain recombines TRBV7-2 with TRBJ2-4; D remains ambiguous. V was clipped by 5 bases and J by 2 bases, with 7 bases between them. The CDR3 has 13 residues. Germline lookup yields CDR1 SGHTA and CDR2 FQGNSA. The chain's CDR3 is CASSQQSKNIQYF. The CDR3 coding sequence is TGTGCCAGCAGCCAACAGTCCAAAAACATTCAGTACTTC.

The V call is TRBV5-1, the J call TRBJ2-6, with unresolved D. With 4 bases removed from V and 2 bases from J, the gap between germline ends came to 10 bases. CDR3 length: 15 residues. Germline V gene lookup returns CDR1 SGHRS and CDR2 YFSETQ. The CDR3 spells CASSEYIAGANVLTF. The CDR3 region has the DNA TGCGCCAGCAGCGAGTACATAGCTGGGGCCAACGTCCTGACTTTC.

J is TRBJ2-5 and V is TRBV7-6, with D unclear. This CDR3 is built from 14 residues. Trimming removed 5 bases at V and 4 bases at J, with 14 bases between. CDR1 is SGHVS, CDR2 FNYEAQ, per germline. The CDR3 sequence is CASSPRPPGETQYF. The CDR3 DNA sequence: TGTGCCAGCAGCCCCCGGCCCCCGGGAGAGACCCAGTACTTC.

This chain connects TRBV5-8 to TRBJ2-4; D is undetermined. This CDR3 is 14 amino acids long. Germline V CDR1 and CDR2: SGHTS, YDEGEE. The V end was cut by 4 bases, the J end by 0 bases, with 8 bases between. This CDR3 reads CASSVQLAKNIQYF. DNA for the CDR3: TGTGCCAGCAGCGTCCAGCTAGCCAAAAACATTCAGTACTTC.

This rearrangement joins TRBV5-5 to TRBJ2-7; no firm D call. This CDR3 spans 14 amino acids. Germline V lookup: CDR1 SGHKS, CDR2 YYEKEE (reference sequence). V shed 0 bases and J shed 4 bases, with 11 bases lying between them. The CDR3 loop is CASSLGAERYEQYF. DNA of the CDR3: TGTGCCAGCAGCTTGGGGGCCGAGAGGTACGAGCAGTACTTC. Filled out from reference TRBV5-5 and TRBJ2-7, the complete variable domain reads DAGVTQSPTHLIKTRGQQVTLRCSPISGHKSVSWYQQVLGQGPQFIFQYYEKEERGRGNFPDRFSARQFPNYSSELNVNALLLGDSALYLCASSLGAERYEQYFGPGTRLTVT.

This clone was recorded once. The DNA for the CDR3 is TGTGCTAGTGGTCTAGATAGCGGGGGGGCCGATGAGCAGTTCTTC. Translation gives CASGLDSGGADEQFF. The chain links TRBV12-5 to TRBJ2-1, with 11 positions matching TRBD2. The V and J ends lost 5 bases and 8 bases, in that order; junction bases with no gene match: 8. The CDR3 spans 15 residues. Germline V lookup: CDR1 LGHNT, CDR2 FRNRAP.

This chain joins TRBV6-1 and TRBJ2-7; no clear D. Trimming stripped 0 bases from V and 0 bases from J, with 12 bases between. Germline-derived CDR1 and CDR2 are MNHNS and SASEGT. This CDR3 has 16 amino acids. The CDR3, as DNA: TGTGCCAGCAGTGAAGCGCCACGGGTTAGCTCCTACGAGCAGTACTTC. Its translation: CASSEAPRVSSYEQYF.

This clone is a singleton in its sample. The chain is built from TRBV5-4 and TRBJ1-2; TRBD1 matches at 10 bases. Germline CDR1 is SGHNT and CDR2 is YYREEE (reference sequence). J gave up 3 bases and V 4 bases, and 12 bases lay outside the gene matches. The CDR3 is 17 amino acids. The CDR3 loop reads CASSPTLWTGGYYGYTF. The CDR3 coding sequence is TGTGCCAGCAGCCCGACCCTATGGACAGGGGGGTACTATGGCTACACCTTC.

This clone was counted once. V and J are TRBV7-8 and TRBJ2-1; D gene ambiguous. CDR3 length equals 12 residues. CDR1 SGHVS and CDR2 FQNEAQ come from the germline V gene. V was cut by 0 bases and J by 9 bases, with 6 bases left in between. CDR3 region: CASSLAFGEQFF. The CDR3 region has the DNA TGTGCCAGCAGCTTAGCCTTCGGTGAGCAGTTCTTC.

The V and J genes are TRBV6-4 and TRBJ2-7; 8 nucleotides align to TRBD1. In germline, CDR1 is MRHNA, CDR2 SNTAGT. The CDR3 totals 16 residues. V was pared by 6 bases and J by 1 base, with 11 bases of the junction left unmatched. As DNA, the CDR3 is TGTGCCAGCAGAGGCAAGACGGGACAGGAATCCTACGAGCAGTACTTC. This encodes CASRGKTGQESYEQYF.

This clone was counted once. The chain couples TRBV19 to TRBJ2-1, with 7 bases aligning to TRBD2. The CDR3 length is 13 residues. Germline V gene lookup returns CDR1 LNHDA and CDR2 SQIVND (reference sequence). Trimming took 7 bases from V and 10 from J; bases not matched to a gene: 10. CDR3 bases: TGTGCCAGTACCCTTAGCGGGCCCGGGGAGCAGTTCTTC. It encodes CASTLSGPGEQFF.

This rearrangement joins TRBV6-5 to TRBJ1-5, with 9 bases aligning to TRBD1. Germline lookup yields CDR1 MNHEY and CDR2 SVGAGI. This CDR3 contains 15 residues. J gave up 6 bases and V 5 bases, and 8 bases lay outside the gene matches. The CDR3 region is CASSPSGQGSQPQHF. The CDR3 DNA sequence: TGTGCCAGCAGTCCATCGGGACAGGGCTCTCAGCCCCAGCATTTT.

The genes are TRBV11-2 and TRBJ2-7; the D gene could be TRBD1 or TRBD2 (5 bases each). CDR3 size: 15 residues. V was pared by 4 bases and J by 3 bases, with 16 bases between. CDR1 and CDR2 from the germline V gene are SGHAT and FQNNGV. The CDR3 protein is CASSSTGTGYYEQYF. The CDR3 DNA is TGTGCCAGCAGCTCTACCGGGACGGGATACTACGAGCAGTACTTC.

The CDR3 nucleotides are TGTGCCAGCAGCTACGGTTCCTACGAGCAGTACTTC. Translation: CASSYGSYEQYF. The chain recombines TRBV7-8 with TRBJ2-7; D uncertain. The ends were cut back, 4 bases at V and 1 base at J, with 5 bases in the middle. This CDR3 region has 12 residues. Germline values: CDR1 SGHVS, CDR2 FQNEAQ.

The J gene is TRBJ2-5, the V gene TRBV18; TRBD1 might be the D (5 bases). CDR1 is KGHSH, CDR2 LQKENI, per germline. V lost 6 bases and J lost 3, with 20 bases in between. The CDR3 has 16 residues. DNA for the CDR3: TGTGCCAGCTCGCCTCGTCCTCAGGGAAATAAAGAGACCCAGTACTTC. Its translation is CASSPRPQGNKETQYF. The full variable domain, its missing parts supplied by reference TRBV18 and TRBJ2-5, is NAGVMQNPRHLVRRRGQEARLRCSPMKGHSHVYWYRQLPEEGLKFMVYLQKENIIDESGMPKERFSAEFPKEGPSILRIQQVVRGDSAAYFCASSPRPQGNKETQYFGPGTRLLVL.